A single sample gave rise to the 13 T cell receptor beta chains below, sequenced in a study of T cell clonality in common variable immunodeficiency (dated by TCRdb to about 2015). The investigation overall reported the following: CVID TCRbeta sequences reportedly showed fewer deletions and N-nucleotide insertions and lacked highly modified clones with 13 or more V deletions.

The library was produced with the immunoSEQ multiplex PCR assay. TCRdb provides this immuneACCESS table in a form limited to in-frame rearrangements. Some clones are lacking; in checked studies, under half of them reflect an unresolved V gene, and why the rest are absent is not known. Here the sample lists fewer than 25,000 clones, none seen once only. The ten most abundant clones make up roughly 7% of the sample. These TCRs' antigens remain unknown. Sequenced sample: peripheral blood mononuclear cells. The receptor source for this set is a human donor with common variable immunodeficiency.

Sample share makes this clone medium-sized. The CDR3 end falls 3 residues outside the read, so it is completed with the germline J gene. The V and J genes are TRBV10-3 and TRBJ1-3; 11 bases agree with TRBD1. Germline trimming cut 7 bases from V and 2 bases from J; bases unmatched to any gene: 4. The CDR3 totals 15 residues. Per germline, CDR1 ENHRY and CDR2 SYGVKD. Incomplete CDR3 DNA: TGTGCCATCACCCCGGACAGGGGGCCTGGAAACACC. Its protein is CAITPDRGPGNT. The whole CDR3 region reads CAITPDRGPGNTIYF.

This clone appeared many times. The CDR3 end lies 3 residues beyond the end of the read and is filled in from the germline J gene. This chain uses TRBV28 with TRBJ1-2, with 12 bases matching TRBD1. The CDR3 loop spans 16 amino acids. In germline, CDR1 is MDHEN, CDR2 SYDVKM. The CDR3 spells CASSFRDRGRAGGYTF. The sequenced part of the CDR3 DNA is TGTGCCAGCAGTTTTAGGGACAGGGGGCGAGCAGGAGGC.

For this clone: The CDR3 end lies 3 residues beyond the end of the read and is filled in from the germline J gene. The genes are TRBV2 and TRBJ2-7; 7 nucleotides line up with TRBD1. With V trimmed by 10 bases and J by 2 bases, 5 bases remained unmatched. In germline, CDR1 is SNHLY, CDR2 FYNNEI. This CDR3 has 12 amino acids. This chain's CDR3 is CATGTVTYEQYF. The CDR3 bases that were read are TGTGCCACCGGGACAGTAACCTACGAG.

As regards this clone: Read data end 3 residues before the CDR3 end; the end is taken from the germline J gene. The genes are TRBV5-1 and TRBJ2-5, with a possible D match to TRBD2 (5 bases). Germline V gene data show CDR1 as SGHRS and CDR2 as YFSETQ. The germline V and J ends were trimmed by 0 bases and 5 bases, with 14 bases remaining between them. The CDR3 consists of 15 residues. The part of the CDR3 DNA that was read is TGCGCCAGCAGCTTGGCTATCGGGGTTATGGAGACC. Its translation is CASSLAIGVMET. The complete CDR3 reads CASSLAIGVMETQYF.

About this clone: From the germline J gene comes the end of the CDR3, since the read stops 3 residues before it. The chain has TRBV7-3 and TRBJ2-3, with 11 bases fitting TRBD2. Germline V gene lookup returns CDR1 SGHTA and CDR2 FQGTGA. The length of the CDR3 is 13 residues. Partial CDR3 DNA: TGTGCCAGCAGCGGCCCGGGACTAGCGGCG. As protein: CASSGPGLAA. The full CDR3 is CASSGPGLAAQYF.

On this clone itself: The sequenced fragment ends 3 residues before the CDR3 boundary, so the rest is inferred from the germline J gene. The gene calls are TRBV11-2 and TRBJ1-1; TRBD1 might be the D (5 bases). This CDR3 region has 14 residues. Germline loops: CDR1 SGHAT, CDR2 FQNNGV. With 3 bases removed from V and 1 base from J, the gap between germline ends came to 9 bases. This CDR3 reads CASSFDQGNTEAFF. CDR3 DNA (partial): TGTGCCAGCAGCTTCGATCAGGGGAACACTGAA.

This clone was seen a handful of times. The CDR3 here is CASSADRVGEPQHF. The CDR3 DNA, read in part, is TGTGCCAGCAGCGCTGACAGGGTAGGAGAGCCC. This chain links TRBV7-2 with TRBJ1-5; 7 bases fit TRBD1. Read sequence stops 3 residues before the CDR3 end, and the germline J gene provides the missing end. CDR1 and CDR2 from the germline V gene are SGHTA and FQGNSA. V was pared by 5 bases and J by 8 bases, with 9 bases of the junction left unmatched. The length of the CDR3 is 14 residues.

On this clone: The missing CDR3 end, 3 residues past where the read stops, is filled in from the germline J gene. This sequence joins TRBV7-2 and TRBJ1-1; TRBD1 agrees at 7 bases. Looked up from germline, CDR1 is SGHTA and CDR2 is FQGNSA. The CDR3 consists of 15 residues. CDR3: CASSFYRGPGGWAFF. The CDR3 bases that were read are TGTGCCAGCAGCTTCTACAGGGGCCCAGGAGGCTGG.

This clone was picked up a small number of times. CDR3 loop: CASSYSTPGAGANVLTF. CDR3 bases read: TGTGCCAGCAGTTACTCGACCCCGGGGGCTGGGGCCAACGTC. V is TRBV6-2 or TRBV6-3 and J is TRBJ2-6; D may be TRBD2 (6 bases). The read comes to an end 3 residues before the CDR3 does, leaving the germline J gene to fill in the end. In germline, CDR1 is MNHEY, CDR2 SVGEGT. The V gene lost 0 bases and the J gene lost 2 bases, with 11 bases spanning the gap. The CDR3 loop spans 17 amino acids.

This clone was detected ten times or more. The missing CDR3 end, 3 residues past where the read stops, is filled in from the germline J gene. J is TRBJ1-4 and V is TRBV5-5, with TRBD1 identical over 7 bases. This CDR3 spans 14 amino acids. CDR1 and CDR2 (germline): SGHKS, YYEKEE (reference sequence). The CDR3 sequence: CASSPTGLVWKLFF. The part of the CDR3 DNA that was read is TGTGCCAGCAGCCCGACAGGGTTGGTGTGGAAA.

This clone showed up just a few times. With the read ending 3 residues before the CDR3 end, the germline J gene is used to fill in that end. The chain combines TRBV19 with TRBJ1-2; no clear D. The CDR3 totals 16 residues. The V end lost 7 bases, the J end lost 3 bases, and 21 bases lay between the germline ends. Germline CDR1 reads LNHDA; CDR2 reads SQIVND (reference sequence). The CDR3 sequence is CASTVGSGRLDYGYTF. CDR3 bases read: TGTGCCAGTACTGTTGGGTCGGGTCGTTTGGACTATGGC.

In this sample, this clone turned up many times. The read is 3 residues too short to cover the CDR3 end, so that end is filled in from the germline J gene. This chain joins TRBV20-1 and TRBJ2-5; 10 bases map to TRBD2. With V trimmed by 6 bases and J by 2 bases, 3 bases remained unmatched. This CDR3 comprises 13 residues. Germline V lookup: CDR1 DFQATT, CDR2 SNEGSKA (reference sequence). CDR3 sequence reads: CSAPTSGQETQYF. The DNA read from the CDR3 is TGCAGTGCGCCGACTAGCGGGCAAGAGACC.

This clone turned up a few times. The CDR3 end falls 3 residues outside the read, so it is completed with the germline J gene. V gene TRBV18 combines with J gene TRBJ1-4; the match to TRBD1 covers 8 bases. Germline trimming cut 6 bases from V and 4 bases from J; bases unmatched to any gene: 7. This CDR3 is built from 15 residues. Germline V lookup: CDR1 KGHSH, CDR2 LQKENI. Partial CDR3 DNA: TGTGCCAGCTCTCCCCCGACAGGGGTTAATGAAAAA. Its protein product is CASSPPTGVNEK. The whole CDR3 protein reads CASSPPTGVNEKLFF.